One sample yielded the 6 T cell receptor beta chains listed below, sequenced in a study of blood T cell repertoires in COVID-19 (dated by TCRdb to 2020 to 2021). The library came from the immunoSEQ multiplex PCR assay. TCRdb's version of the immuneACCESS table is confined to in-frame rearrangements and falls short of the full clone set. An unresolved V gene accounts for under half of the shortfall where checked; the remainder is of unknown origin. The table for this sample lists tens of thousands of clones; about 71% of them were counted only once. The ten top clones hold just under 9% of the sample. The specimen was peripheral blood. The receptors originated from a woman in her 70s with acute or convalescent COVID-19.

The chain recombines TRBV24-1 with TRBJ2-3; TRBD2 aligns across 10 bases. This CDR3 has 16 amino acids. From germline, CDR1 is KGHDR and CDR2 SFDVKD. Unmatched junction bases numbered 6, after V lost 3 bases and J lost 4 bases. The CDR3 reads CATSDPAGGTPDTQYF. In DNA form, the CDR3 reads TGTGCCACCAGTGATCCAGCGGGAGGGACCCCAGATACGCAGTATTTT.

The chain is built from TRBV7-2 and TRBJ1-5; D might be TRBD1 (6 bases). Between the trimmed V and J ends, which lost 5 bases and 5 bases, there was a span of 10 bases. Looked up from germline, CDR1 is SGHTA and CDR2 is FQGNSA. The CDR3 length is 13 residues. The CDR3 loop is CASSLTGYQPQHF. The DNA for the CDR3 is TGTGCCAGCAGCCTTACAGGGTATCAGCCCCAGCATTTT.

The chain carries TRBV7-2 and TRBJ1-1, with no clear D. Per the germline V gene, CDR1 is SGHTA and CDR2 is FQGNSA. V lost 3 bases to trimming and J lost 0 bases, with 8 bases between them. The CDR3 is made up of 14 amino acids. The CDR3 sequence: CASSFEGMNTEAFF. Written as DNA, the CDR3 is TGTGCCAGCAGCTTTGAGGGCATGAACACTGAAGCTTTCTTT.

V is TRBV7-8 and J is TRBJ2-7; D might be TRBD2 (6 bases). CDR3 length equals 17 residues. In germline, CDR1 is SGHVS, CDR2 FQNEAQ. V lost 2 bases to trimming and J lost 1 base, with 18 bases between them. CDR3 region: CASSLTIDPAGSYEQYF. The DNA for the CDR3 is TGTGCCAGCAGCTTAACAATCGATCCAGCGGGTTCCTACGAGCAGTACTTC.

The rearrangement uses TRBV5-6 and TRBJ1-3, with a weak D call TRBD1 (6 bases). The CDR3 loop spans 14 amino acids. With 2 bases removed from V and 4 bases from J, the gap between germline ends came to 10 bases. In germline, CDR1 is SGHDT, CDR2 YYEEEE. DNA for the CDR3: TGTGCCAGCAGCTTTCGGGGGGCCGGAAACACCATATATTTT. This encodes CASSFRGAGNTIYF.

This chain joins TRBV27 and TRBJ2-2; 7 positions agree with TRBD1. The CDR3 consists of 16 residues. With V trimmed by 4 bases and J by 3 bases, 8 bases remained unmatched. Germline V gene sequence: CDR1 MNHEY, CDR2 SMNVEV (reference sequence). Here the CDR3 DNA reads TGTGCCAGCAGTTCCACGGGACAGCATGACACCGGGGAGCTGTTTTTT. Translated, it gives CASSSTGQHDTGELFF.